These T cell receptor beta chains were read from a single sample in a study of shared clonotypes between healthy human individuals. Using immunoSEQ multiplex PCR, the repertoire was profiled, and TCRdb retains in-frame clones only, with some absent. The sample consists of about 2.4 million clones, 90% to 95% of them appearing once. Material: naive CD4+ T cells from PBMCs. The receptor source for this set is a man aged 18 to 30 in good health. Some clones in this sample may be carry-over from other donors' samples. Each CDR3 is given with its conserved first and last residue. The D gene is left open where the match is weak. Size is omitted from some rows. Given values are once, few, many or a class for expanded clones.

TRBV7-9	.	.	TRBJ1-2	TGTGCCAGCAGCCCAAGATCGACAGAGCTCGTTAACTATGGCTACACCTTC	CASSPRSTELVNYGYTF
TRBV14	.	.	TRBJ1-1	TGTGCCAGCAGCTTGGGACGGGAAGAAGCTTTCTTT	CASSLGREEAFF
TRBV5-1	.	.	TRBJ2-2	TGCGCCAGCAGCCCCGGGGGAACCGGGGAGCTGTTTTTT	CASSPGGTGELFF
TRBV15	TRBD2	once	TRBJ2-7	TGTGCCACCAGCAGGGACAAGAGCGGGGGAGGGGAGCAGTACTTC	CATSRDKSGGGEQYF
TRBV7-9	TRBD1	.	TRBJ2-3	TGTGCCAGCAGCTTACGGGACAGTAGCACAGATACGCAGTATTTT	CASSLRDSSTDTQYF
TRBV18	.	.	TRBJ1-4	TGTGCCAGCTCACCGGGGGGAGATGAAAAACTGTTTTTT	CASSPGGDEKLFF
TRBV5-1	TRBD2	.	TRBJ2-5	TGCGCCAGCAGCTTGGTCTCTAGCGGACAAGAGACCCAGTACTTC	CASSLVSSGQETQYF
TRBV9	.	.	TRBJ1-3	TGTGCCAGCAGCGTAGCTGCCTCCGGCTCTGGAAACACCATATATTTT	CASSVAASGSGNTIYF
TRBV7-2	TRBD1	.	TRBJ2-3	TGTGCCAGCAGCTTTACAGGGGGCGCGGATACGCAGTATTTT	CASSFTGGADTQYF
TRBV7-2	TRBD1	.	TRBJ2-7	TGTGCCAGCAGCCCCGACAGGGGAGCCTACGAGCAGTACTTC	CASSPDRGAYEQYF
TRBV5-8	TRBD1	.	TRBJ1-4	TGTGCCAGCAGCACGGGGACAGCGAGGGCAAACGAAAAACTGTTTTTT	CASSTGTARANEKLFF
TRBV6-5	.	.	TRBJ1-2	TGTGCCAGCTGGCGGTGGGGGGGCGTCGGCGGCTACACCTTC	CASWRWGGVGGYTF
TRBV5-4	.	once	TRBJ2-7	TGTGCCAGCAGTTACGGAGGGAAACCTTCCTACGAGCAGTACTTC	CASSYGGKPSYEQYF
TRBV4-2	.	.	TRBJ1-1	TGTGCCAGCAGCCCAGAACCCCTGGGCCTCACTGAAGCTTTCTTT	CASSPEPLGLTEAFF
TRBV6-5	.	once	TRBJ2-7	TGTGCCAGCAGTTACTCGGGGGGCGGGCAGTACTTC	CASSYSGGGQYF
TRBV9	.	.	TRBJ2-3	TGTGCCAGCAGCCCCGACCCCAGGGGTAATACAGATACGCAGTATTTT	CASSPDPRGNTDTQYF
TRBV18	.	few	TRBJ1-1	TGTGCCAGCTCACAAACAGGGCCTGAAGCTTTCTTT	CASSQTGPEAFF
TRBV5-1	.	.	TRBJ2-7	TGCGCCAGCAGCTTGGGGGGGCAGGACCTTGGCGGGCAGTACTTC	CASSLGGQDLGGQYF
TRBV28	TRBD1	.	TRBJ1-1	TGTGCCAGCAGTATCCAGGGGGCGCAGGGAGACACTGAAGCTTTCTTT	CASSIQGAQGDTEAFF
TRBV19	TRBD2	.	TRBJ2-3	TGTGCCAGTAGTACTCTTAGCGGGAGTGCCCCAGATACGCAGTATTTT	CASSTLSGSAPDTQYF
TRBV5-1	.	.	TRBJ2-1	TGCGCCAGCAGCTTGGACGGGGGTCCCTACAATGAGCAGTTCTTC	CASSLDGGPYNEQFF
TRBV28	TRBD2	.	TRBJ2-1	TGTGCCAGCACTACATTGCGCGGGACTAGCGGGAGGAACTCCTACAATGAGCAGTTCTTC	CASTTLRGTSGRNSYNEQFF
TRBV28	TRBD1	.	TRBJ1-2	TGTGCCAGCAGTTCGCCGGGACAGGGAGGGGAAACCTATGGCTACACCTTC	CASSSPGQGGETYGYTF
TRBV6-4	TRBD2	.	TRBJ2-3	TGTGCCAGCAGGATGGCTAGCGGGACTGATACGCAGTATTTT	CASRMASGTDTQYF
TRBV28	.	.	TRBJ2-3	TGTGCCAGCCCACCGTCTTTTGCCAGCACAGATACGCAGTATTTT	CASPPSFASTDTQYF
TRBV19	.	.	TRBJ1-1	TGTGCCAGTAGTATTCTTCAGTCCCGTGGAGAAGCTTTCTTT	CASSILQSRGEAFF
TRBV28	.	.	TRBJ1-1	TGTGCCAGCAGCTGGGCGGGGGGGAACACTGAAGCTTTCTTT	CASSWAGGNTEAFF
TRBV28	.	once	TRBJ1-2	TGTGCCAGTCAGGGAAGGACAGCTTCCTATGGCTACACCTTC	CASQGRTASYGYTF
TRBV7-6	.	once	TRBJ2-7	TGTGCCAGCAGCTTAGTGCAGGGTGCGGCCTACGAGCAGTACTTC	CASSLVQGAAYEQYF
TRBV28	TRBD2	.	TRBJ2-7	TGTGCCAGCAGTTTATGGGGGGGGACGGACCACTCCTACGAGCAGTACTTC	CASSLWGGTDHSYEQYF
TRBV27	.	.	TRBJ1-2	TGTGCCAGCAGTTTAAACGAGGGGTCGGGTGGCTACACCTTC	CASSLNEGSGGYTF